These 22 T cell receptor beta chains originate from one sample sequenced in a study of cytomegalovirus exposure and HLA in healthy donors. This PCR relied on a set of 60 Vbeta primers and 13 Jbeta primers. Sequencing was performed with immunoSEQ multiplex PCR; in TCRdb, only in-frame clones are kept and a portion is missing. The table lists about 240,000 clones, 82% of them singletons. The sample comprised PBMCs. Receptors were obtained from a woman in her thirties or forties in good health and CMV-seropositive.

The rearrangement joins TRBV5-5 to TRBJ2-5; a possible D gene is TRBD1 (6 bases). Germline V CDR1 and CDR2: SGHKS, YYEKEE (reference sequence). The germline V and J ends were trimmed by 0 bases and 5 bases, with 14 bases remaining between them. CDR3 size: 15 residues. The CDR3 DNA is TGTGCCAGCAGCTTGGGGGTCAGGGGTTGGGAGACCCAGTACTTC. This codes for CASSLGVRGWETQYF.

This chain links TRBV18 with TRBJ1-3; 7 nucleotides agree with TRBD1. The germline V gene has CDR1 KGHSH and CDR2 LQKENI. This CDR3 region has 17 residues. After removal of 1 base from V and 1 base from J, the junction contained 7 bases not matched to a gene. The CDR3 DNA sequence: TGTGCCAGCTCACCACAAGGACAGGCCGGTTCTGGAAACACCATATATTTT. Protein sequence: CASSPQGQAGSGNTIYF.

For this clone: One junction end disagrees with the germline gene, perhaps due to a read error. CDR3 DNA: TGTTCCAGCAGCGGACTAGCGGGAGGGTCCTACGAGCAGTACTTC. It codes for CSSSGLAGGSYEQYF. The J gene is TRBJ2-7, the V gene TRBV7-9; 15 nucleotides line up with TRBD2. There are 15 residues in the CDR3. CDR1 SEHNR and CDR2 FQNEAQ come from the germline V gene (reference sequence).

The chain has TRBV19 and TRBJ1-1; no firm D call. Per germline, CDR1 LNHDA and CDR2 SQIVND (reference sequence). Trimming removed 6 bases at V and 0 bases at J, with 8 bases between. This CDR3 has 13 residues. CDR3 nucleotide sequence: TGTGCCAGTAGGACCCAGGTGAACACTGAAGCTTTCTTT. It yields the protein CASRTQVNTEAFF.

The V call is TRBV19, the J call TRBJ1-1, with D tentatively TRBD1 (6 bases). The CDR3 contains 15 residues. V lost 5 bases and J 3 bases, leaving 16 bases between the germline ends. Germline V gene data show CDR1 as LNHDA and CDR2 as SQIVND (reference sequence). The CDR3 loop is CASSPGQWGYTEAFF. CDR3 sequence (DNA): TGTGCCAGTAGTCCCGGACAGTGGGGCTACACTGAAGCTTTCTTT.

The J gene is TRBJ2-7, the V gene TRBV27; unclear D gene. Germline lookup yields CDR1 MNHEY and CDR2 SMNVEV (reference sequence). With 5 bases removed from V and 5 bases from J, the gap between germline ends came to 13 bases. The CDR3 spans 13 residues. The CDR3 nucleotides are TGTGCCAGCAGTCCATCCCGCAGGCACGAGCAGTACTTC. Amino acids: CASSPSRRHEQYF.

The V call is TRBV10-3, the J call TRBJ2-1; TRBD2 is a possible D gene (7 bases). Germline V CDR1 and CDR2: ENHRY, SYGVKD. The CDR3 spans 12 residues. V lost 11 bases and J 9 bases, leaving 17 bases between the germline ends. The CDR3 DNA follows: TGTGCCGGGGGGGGCATGGTGGGTGAGCAGTTCTTC. It encodes CAGGGMVGEQFF.

This clone occurred once. The chain uses TRBV19 and TRBJ2-7, with D unclear. In germline, CDR1 is LNHDA, CDR2 SQIVND (reference sequence). Between the trimmed V and J ends, which lost 4 bases and 0 bases, there was a span of 13 bases. This CDR3 spans 15 amino acids. The CDR3 DNA follows: TGTGCCAGTAGTAGAACAGATGGAAGCTCCTACGAGCAGTACTTC. Protein: CASSRTDGSSYEQYF. The full variable domain, with the rest looked up from reference TRBV19 and TRBJ2-7, is DGGITQSPKYLFRKEGQNVTLSCEQNLNHDAMYWYRQDPGQGLRLIYYSQIVNDFQKGDIAEGYSVSREKKESFPLTVTSAQKNPTAFYLCASSRTDGSSYEQYFGPGTRLTVT.

This rearrangement joins TRBV5-1 to TRBJ2-7, with D perhaps matching TRBD2 (6 bases). The germline CDR1 and CDR2 sequences are SGHRS and YFSETQ. The length of the CDR3 is 15 residues. Trimming stripped 2 bases from V and 2 bases from J, with 14 bases between. This CDR3 is CASSLAGSPAYEQYF. CDR3 DNA sequence: TGCGCCAGCAGCTTAGCCGGGAGCCCAGCCTACGAGCAGTACTTC.

This clone was picked up one time. Here the CDR3 reads CASSPWAGGTGELFF. The CDR3 DNA sequence: TGTGCCAGCAGCCCCTGGGCGGGGGGAACCGGGGAGCTGTTTTTT. This sequence joins TRBV7-2 and TRBJ2-2; 8 bases fit TRBD2. V lost 5 bases to trimming and J lost 5 bases; unmatched junction nucleotides: 7. Germline loops: CDR1 SGHTA, CDR2 FQGNSA. This CDR3 spans 15 amino acids.

This chain joins TRBV4-1 and TRBJ1-3; perhaps TRBD1 as D (6 bases). V lost 1 base and J lost 4, with 14 bases in between. CDR3 length equals 16 residues. Germline V gene lookup returns CDR1 MGHRA and CDR2 YSYEKL. Here the CDR3 DNA reads TGCGCCAGCAGCCAAGGTGCCAGGGGTAAGGGAAACACCATATATTTT. Protein: CASSQGARGKGNTIYF.

As DNA, the CDR3 is TGTGCCAGCAGCCCACTAGCGGGGACCGGGGAGCTGTTTTTT. Its translation is CASSPLAGTGELFF. The rearrangement joins TRBV7-2 to TRBJ2-2; 10 bases agree with TRBD2. The V and J ends lost 5 bases and 5 bases, in that order; junction bases with no gene match: 2. The CDR3 extends over 14 amino acids. Germline V gene data show CDR1 as SGHTA and CDR2 as FQGNSA.

The genes are TRBV5-5 and TRBJ1-2; TRBD1 aligns across 8 bases. J lost 5 bases, V lost 1 base, and 13 bases had no gene match. This CDR3 spans 17 amino acids. Germline CDR1 and CDR2: SGHKS and YYEKEE (reference sequence). CDR3 DNA: TGTGCCAGCAGCTTGACCATGATACAGGGGGTATGGTATGGCTACACCTTC. It encodes CASSLTMIQGVWYGYTF.

V gene TRBV19 combines with J gene TRBJ2-5; TRBD2 agrees at 7 bases. The better agreement between TRBJ2-7 and the DNA end casts doubt on the J call. In germline, CDR1 is LNHDA, CDR2 SQIVND (reference sequence). The length of the CDR3 is 14 residues. CDR3 bases: TGTGCCAGTAGTACAGGACTAGACTCCTACGAGCAGTACTTC. Translation gives CASSTGLDSYEQYF.

This chain joins TRBV6-6 and TRBJ1-1, with a tentative D call TRBD1 (6 bases). This CDR3 spans 14 amino acids. The germline V gene encodes CDR1 MNHNY and CDR2 SVGAGI (reference sequence). V was trimmed by 6 bases and J by 11 bases, leaving 22 bases between them. CDR3 DNA sequence: TGTGCCAGCAGAAACCCTACAGGGCACCTGGAGGCTTTCTTT. Its protein product is CASRNPTGHLEAFF.

The chain couples TRBV29-1 to TRBJ1-2, with D unclear. Trimming cost V 4 bases and J 6 bases, with 6 bases left between them. The length of the CDR3 is 10 residues. Germline CDR1 is SQVTM and CDR2 is ANQGSEA. This CDR3 is CSVVENGYTF. The CDR3 DNA is TGCAGCGTTGTCGAGAATGGCTACACCTTC. Full variable domain (rest looked up from reference TRBV29-1 and TRBJ1-2): SAVISQKPSRDICQRGTSLTIQCQVDSQVTMMFWYRQQPGQSLTLIATANQGSEATYESGFVIDKFPISRPNLTFSTLTVSNMSPEDSSIYLCSVVENGYTFGSGTRLTVV.

The V and J genes are TRBV16 and TRBJ1-2; no reliable D call. Germline V CDR1 and CDR2: KGHSY, FQNENV. The CDR3 has 14 amino acids. Trimming pared 2 bases from V and 2 bases from J, leaving 9 bases between. The CDR3 here is CASSQNSGNYGYTF. The CDR3 nucleotides are TGTGCCAGCAGCCAAAATTCGGGAAACTATGGCTACACCTTC.

This rearrangement joins TRBV7-2 to TRBJ2-1, with no clear D. Trimming removed 2 bases from V and 6 bases from J, with 20 bases in between. Germline CDR1 is SGHTA and CDR2 is FQGNSA. CDR3 length equals 17 residues. DNA for the CDR3: TGTGCCAGCAGCTTATCAGTTAGGAGTAGCATCGCCAATGAGCAGTTCTTC. This gives the protein CASSLSVRSSIANEQFF.

The table lists this clone with a few counts. The CDR3 is CAWSGGRGVGELFF. CDR3 bases: TGTGCCTGGAGTGGTGGCAGGGGTGTGGGGGAGCTGTTTTTT. The chain couples TRBV30 to TRBJ2-2; possibly TRBD1 for D (6 bases). The CDR3 has 14 residues. V was pared by 1 base and J by 8 bases, with 14 bases between. Germline V gene data show CDR1 as GTSNPN and CDR2 as SVGIG (reference sequence).

Of note for this clone: In the same sample, other DNA sequences code for this CDR3. V usage is TRBV2 and J usage is TRBJ1-1; D not certain. Trimming pared 2 bases from V and 5 bases from J, leaving 12 bases between. Germline V gene sequence: CDR1 SNHLY, CDR2 FYNNEI. The CDR3 consists of 14 residues. For the CDR3, the DNA is TGTGCCAGCAGTGAACTACGGGAGGTTACTGAAGCTTTCTTT. Its protein is CASSELREVTEAFF.

The genes are TRBV9 and TRBJ2-5, with a weak D call TRBD1 (5 bases). The CDR3 spans 13 residues. V lost 3 bases and J lost 3, with 9 bases in between. The germline CDR1 and CDR2 sequences are SGDLS and YYNGEE. CDR3 sequence (DNA): TGTGCCAGCAGCGGCAGGGTCGAAGAGACCCAGTACTTC. This gives the protein CASSGRVEETQYF.

This clone was observed a handful of times. The chain joins TRBV10-3 to TRBJ1-1; 7 nucleotides match TRBD1. The CDR3 contains 13 residues. Unmatched junction bases numbered 5, after V lost 4 bases and J lost 6 bases. The germline V gene has CDR1 ENHRY and CDR2 SYGVKD. The CDR3 loop is CAISGTGGPEAFF. CDR3 bases: TGTGCCATCAGTGGGACAGGTGGTCCTGAAGCTTTCTTT.